This T cell receptor (beta chain) originates from a study of blood T cell repertoires in COVID-19. Overall study: Italy, Spain and the United States were the sources of the convalescent and acute COVID-19 samples. T cells, B-cell-depleted T cells, or PBMCs provided the cDNA or gDNA that served as material.

The method was immunoSEQ multiplex PCR; TCRdb's version includes in-frame clones alone and lacks a portion of them. The sample includes some 220,000 clones, 65% to 90% seen only once; the top ten take approximately 5.1%. This clone came up a few times. This CDR3 has 14 residues. The V and J ends lost 4 bases and 7 bases, in that order; junction bases with no gene match: 5. Patients in Seattle were enrolled during active infection, then followed longitudinally. The rearrangement links TRBV5-3 to TRBJ1-4, with TRBD1 matching over 9 bases. TRBV5-3 is identified as an open reading frame with a role that is uncertain. Sequenced sample: peripheral blood. This receptor was taken from a middle-aged man with COVID-19, enrolled during active disease. The CDR3 nucleotides are TGTGCCAGAAGCGCGGGACAGGGATGTGAAAAACTGTTTTTT. This translates into CARSAGQGCEKLFF.